This TCR beta chain was found in a study of shared clonotypes between healthy human individuals. Method: immunoSEQ multiplex PCR; TCRdb's copy keeps in-frame clones and lacks some. This sample carries around 2.1 million clones, about 93% of them seen once, and the ten largest clones take 1.5% to 2%. The germline CDR1 and CDR2 sequences are MNHEY and SMNVEV (reference sequence). There are 15 residues in the CDR3. J lost 6 bases, V lost 5 bases, and 9 bases had no gene match. CD45RO-negative cells were positively selected for CCR7, leaving out terminally differentiated effector memory CD45RA+ cells. There were no recent acute infections or vaccinations among the donors, who were healthy HIV-negative adults.

The receptor's source is a young man in good health. Some clones in this sample may be carry-over from other donors' samples. The chain joins TRBV27 to TRBJ2-7; 11 nucleotides align to TRBD1. The material sequenced was naive CD8+ T cells from PBMCs. The DNA for the CDR3 is TGTGCCAGCAGTGGGGACAGGGGGATGTACGTCGAGCAGTACTTC. This codes for CASSGDRGMYVEQYF.